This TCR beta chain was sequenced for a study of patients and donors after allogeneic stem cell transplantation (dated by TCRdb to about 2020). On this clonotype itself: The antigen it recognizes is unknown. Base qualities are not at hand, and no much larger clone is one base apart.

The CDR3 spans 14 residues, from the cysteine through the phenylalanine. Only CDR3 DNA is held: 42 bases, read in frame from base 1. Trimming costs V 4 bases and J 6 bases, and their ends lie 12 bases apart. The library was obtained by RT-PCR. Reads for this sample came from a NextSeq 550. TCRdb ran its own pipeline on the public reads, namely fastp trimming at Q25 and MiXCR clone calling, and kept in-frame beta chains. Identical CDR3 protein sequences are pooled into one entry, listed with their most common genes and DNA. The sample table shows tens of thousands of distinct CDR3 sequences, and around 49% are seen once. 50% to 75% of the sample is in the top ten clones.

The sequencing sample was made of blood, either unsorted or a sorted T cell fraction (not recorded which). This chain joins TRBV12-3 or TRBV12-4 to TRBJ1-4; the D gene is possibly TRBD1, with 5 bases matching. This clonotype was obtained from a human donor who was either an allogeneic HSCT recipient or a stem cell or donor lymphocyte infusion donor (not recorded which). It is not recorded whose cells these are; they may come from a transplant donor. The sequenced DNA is TGTGCCAGCAGTTATGGGGGGACGGATGAAAAACTGTTTTTT. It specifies CASSYGGTDEKLFF.